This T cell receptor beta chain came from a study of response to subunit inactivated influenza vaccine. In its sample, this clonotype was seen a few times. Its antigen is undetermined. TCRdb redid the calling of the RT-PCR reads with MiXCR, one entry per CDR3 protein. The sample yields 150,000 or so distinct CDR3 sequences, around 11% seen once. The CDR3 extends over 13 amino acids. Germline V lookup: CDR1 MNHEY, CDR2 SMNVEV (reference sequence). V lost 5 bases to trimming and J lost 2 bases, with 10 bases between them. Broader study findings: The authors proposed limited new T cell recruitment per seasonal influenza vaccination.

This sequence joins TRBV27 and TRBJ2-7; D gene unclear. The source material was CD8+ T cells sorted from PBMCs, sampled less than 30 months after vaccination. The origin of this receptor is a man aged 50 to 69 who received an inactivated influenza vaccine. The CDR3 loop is CASSPTSAYEQYF. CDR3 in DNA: TGTGCCAGCAGTCCAACCTCTGCCTACGAGCAGTACTTC.